Below, one T cell receptor (beta chain) is given with its context. The antigen remains undetermined. The data were obtained in a study of vaccination and CD4 T cells after COVID-19. As for treatment: roughly 11-day PBMC culture with coronavirus spike peptide pools or control peptides (ViraFEST assay). CD4+ T cells were isolated by negative selection after around 11 days of culture. V lost 5 bases, J lost 4 bases, and 7 bases stayed unmatched. The CDR3 extends over 14 amino acids. Germline V gene sequence: CDR1 LNHDA, CDR2 SQIVND (reference sequence). Study-wide results and caveats: The study examined relatively few convalescent patients and included no early post-infection timepoints.

An Oncomine TCR Beta short-read assay was used to sequence the DNA from cultured CD4+ T cells. The template was genomic DNA from cultured CD4+ T cells. TCRdb fed the PCR reads into MiXCR, producing one record per CDR3 protein. This sample yields some 16,000 distinct CDR3 sequences, of which 50% to 65% are seen a single time; about 11% belongs to the top ten. This rearrangement joins TRBV19 to TRBJ1-2; 7 bases agree with TRBD1. This sequence was found in a human donor who had recovered from COVID-19. Material: CD4+ T cells from blood, cultured in vitro. CDR3: CASSARDRFYGYTF. The CDR3 coding sequence is TGTGCCAGTAGTGCACGGGACAGATTCTATGGCTACACCTTC.